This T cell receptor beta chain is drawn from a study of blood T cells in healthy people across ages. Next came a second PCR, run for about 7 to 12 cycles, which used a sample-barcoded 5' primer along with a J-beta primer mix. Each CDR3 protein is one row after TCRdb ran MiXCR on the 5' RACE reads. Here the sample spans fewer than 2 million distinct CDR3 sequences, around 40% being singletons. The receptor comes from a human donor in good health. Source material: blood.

The CDR3 is CASSLVYRSTDTQYF. For the CDR3, the DNA is TGTGCCAGCAGTTTGGTCTACCGTAGCACAGATACGCAGTATTTT. The chain carries TRBV28 and TRBJ2-3; unclear D gene. Deletions cut 3 bases from V and 0 bases from J, with 10 bases between. CDR3 length equals 15 residues. Per germline, CDR1 MDHEN and CDR2 SYDVKM.